This TCR beta chain was captured in a study of cytomegalovirus exposure and HLA in healthy donors. Study information: Findings of an earlier analysis included roughly 120 million unique TCR beta sequences from around 180 million T cells.

This clone came up a few times. Antigen: not known. Study results and limitations: In a later analysis, at a false discovery rate of 0.05, 15,000 to 20,000 TCR beta sequences matched HLA alleles. Later on, an analysis showed TCR association rates differing by HLA locus, with DRB1 the most and HLA-C the fewest.

60 Vbeta and 13 Jbeta primers were used in PCR. Profiled with immunoSEQ multiplex PCR; TCRdb holds only in-frame clones, not every one. The sample contains 150,000 to 200,000 clones, around 85% of which appear only once. Per germline, CDR1 SEHNR and CDR2 FQNEAQ (reference sequence). Trimming took off 5 bases at V and 7 bases at J, with 8 bases between the two ends. The CDR3 sequence is 11 residues long. The rearrangement joins TRBV7-9 to TRBJ1-1, with D possibly being TRBD1 (5 bases). Sequenced input: PBMCs. This clonotype originated in a woman in her forties or fifties in good health and CMV-seronegative. CDR3 nucleotide sequence: TGTGCCAGCAGCACCGACAGTGAAGCTTTCTTT. Translation: CASSTDSEAFF. The full variable domain, in which reference TRBV7-9 and TRBJ1-1 provide the parts outside the CDR3, is DTGVSQNPRHKITKRGQNVTFRCDPISEHNRLYWYRQTLGQGPEFLTYFQNEAQLEKSRLLSDRFSAERPKGSFSTLEIQRTEQGDSAMYLCASSTDSEAFFGQGTRLTVV.